The 21 T cell receptor delta chains given below trace back to one sample, sequenced in a study of gamma-delta T cells after stem cell transplantation. TCRdb re-called clones from the RT-PCR reads via CATT. The sample has roughly 2,900 delta-chain clones, 20% to 25% seen once; the top ten hold about 31%. The sample comprised gamma-delta T cells. The receptor set was obtained from a human donor. It is not recorded whose cells these are; they may come from a transplant donor.

Note on this clone: This is likely an artifact of a read error, given a far larger clone one base away. The same CDR3 also results from other DNA sequences found in this sample. The chain combines TRDV2 with TRDJ1; D ambiguous. The CDR3 has 18 residues. The V gene's germline CDR1 is GEAIGNYY and CDR2 EKD. In DNA, the CDR3 is TGTGCCTGTGACGATCCCGTAGAAACGCTGGACGACACCGATAAACTTATCTTT. Translating gives CACDDPVETLDDTDKLIF.

The genes are TRDV3 and TRDJ1; 13 nucleotides agree with TRDD3. Germline V lookup: CDR1 TVYSNPD, CDR2 GDNSRS (reference sequence). The CDR3 is made up of 30 amino acids. The trim removed 3 bases at V and 0 bases at J, leaving 49 bases unmatched. This chain's CDR3 is CAFRGAFLEPLNYWGIRGGNYGGYTDKLIF. CDR3 sequence (DNA): TGTGCCTTCCGCGGGGCCTTCCTAGAACCCCTGAATTACTGGGGGATACGAGGAGGGAACTATGGGGGGTACACCGATAAACTCATCTTT.

This clone was detected only a few times. V gene TRDV1 combines with J gene TRDJ1, with TRDD3 identical over 10 bases. Germline CDR1 and CDR2: TSWWSYY and QGS. Trimming cost V 3 bases and J 0 bases; bases outside gene matches: 16. This CDR3 has 20 residues. CDR3 residues: CALGDKPTGGYAEYTDKLIF. In nucleotides, the CDR3 is TGTGCTCTTGGGGACAAACCAACAGGGGGATACGCGGAGTACACCGATAAACTCATCTTT.

This clone is medium-sized (0.01 to 0.1%). The CDR3 nucleotides are TGTGCCTGTGCGCGTAGGTCACTGGGGGCCGCGGGATCGTACACCGATAAACTCATCTTT. Translation: CACARRSLGAAGSYTDKLIF. The chain combines TRDV2 with TRDJ1; 8 nucleotides align to TRDD3. V was clipped by 5 bases and J by 0 bases; unmatched bases: 22. The CDR3 spans 20 residues. Germline lookup yields CDR1 GEAIGNYY and CDR2 EKD.

There are a few counts of this clone. It differs at one base from a far larger clone, so likely a read error. This sample includes further DNA sequences coding for the same CDR3. The gene calls are TRDV3 and TRDJ3; 9 bases agree with TRDD3. The CDR3 consists of 21 residues. From germline, CDR1 is TVYSNPD and CDR2 GDNSRS (reference sequence). This CDR3 reads CAFNESPPGDTHGWDTRQMFF. The CDR3 region has the DNA TGCGCCTTTAATGAATCTCCTCCCGGGGATACGCATGGCTGGGACACCCGACAGATGTTTTTC.

This clone turned up a few times. The CDR3 region has the DNA TGTGCTCTTGGGGTCCCTAAACTTCCTACCTGGGGGACGTACACCGATAAACTCATCTTT. Its protein product is CALGVPKLPTWGTYTDKLIF. This chain uses TRDV1 with TRDJ1; the D gene could be TRDD2 or TRDD3 (8 bases each). V was clipped by 4 bases and J by 0 bases, with 27 bases between them. The CDR3 loop spans 20 amino acids. From germline, CDR1 is TSWWSYY and CDR2 QGS.

The chain recombines TRDV1 with TRDJ1; TRDD3 matches at 11 bases. V lost 0 bases, J lost 8 bases, and 11 bases stayed unmatched. The length of the CDR3 is 17 residues. Germline loops: CDR1 TSWWSYY, CDR2 QGS. The CDR3 bases are TGTGCTCTTGGGGAACTATTACTACTGGGGGATAAAGGCAAACTCATCTTT. This gives the protein CALGELLLLGDKGKLIF.

A word on this clone: A read error is likely here: a far larger clone is one base away. This chain uses TRDV1 with TRDJ1; 8 bases align to TRDD3. CDR1 and CDR2 (germline): TSWWSYY, QGS. The CDR3 length is 19 residues. This chain's CDR3 is CALRDLPHTGGSYTDKLIF. CDR3 nucleotide sequence: TGTGCTCTTAGGGATCTCCCCCATACTGGGGGTTCGTACACCGATAAACTCATCTTT.

Comments on this clone: This may come from a read error, since a much larger clone is one base off. The chain has TRDV2 and TRDJ1; TRDD3 aligns across 9 bases. V was clipped by 3 bases and J by 3 bases; unmatched bases: 16. This CDR3 is 18 amino acids long. CDR1 GEAIGNYY and CDR2 EKD come from the germline V gene. CDR3 residues: CACDSLGPGDTWADKLIF. The CDR3, as DNA: TGTGCCTGTGACTCCCTCGGACCGGGGGATACTTGGGCCGATAAACTCATCTTT.

A word on this clone: It may be a read error: a sequence one base away is much more abundant. This sample also contains other DNA sequences that code for the same CDR3. The chain couples TRDV1 to TRDJ1, with 9 nucleotides matching TRDD3. The germline CDR1 and CDR2 sequences are TSWWSYY and QGS. The CDR3 has 13 residues. In DNA form, the CDR3 reads TGTGCTCTCGGGGAGGACTGGGGGAGGAAACTCATCTTT. This encodes CALGEDWGRKLIF.

This clone has more than one count but fewer than ten. The limits of the CDR3 on the DNA are not certain, so only TCRdb's listed CDR3 is given. The V and J genes are TRAV29/DV5 and TRDJ1; TRDD3 is the table's D call and was not checked against the DNA. The germline V gene encodes CDR1 NSMFDY and CDR2 ISSIKDK. The CDR3 is 25 residues long, counting both termini. The CDR3 loop reads CSVLLCSRLFLRGGDSTLGTDKLIF.

This clone is judged large. The same CDR3 can be traced to other DNA sequences in this sample. The chain combines TRDV2 with TRDJ1, with D perhaps TRDD3 (6 bases). The CDR3 extends over 16 amino acids. In germline, CDR1 is GEAIGNYY, CDR2 EKD. Trimming took off 2 bases at V and 1 base at J, with 16 bases between the two ends. Written as DNA, the CDR3 is TGTGCCTGTGACAGCAATGGGGGCCCCCGCACCGATAAACTCATCTTT. Amino acids: CACDSNGGPRTDKLIF.

Comment on this clone: Given a far larger clone just one base away, this is likely a sequencing read error. V gene TRDV1 combines with J gene TRDJ1; no clear D gene. This CDR3 spans 11 amino acids. V was pared by 3 bases and J by 9 bases, with 8 bases between. Germline lookup yields CDR1 TSWWSYY and CDR2 QGS. CDR3 DNA: TGTGCTCTTGGGGACCGTAAGGAACTCATCTTT. Translated, it gives CALGDRKELIF.

As for this clone: This likely stems from a read error, as it lies one base from a far larger clone. The V and J genes are TRDV1 and TRDJ1, with 9 bases lining up with TRDD3. This CDR3 spans 27 amino acids. The junction had 39 bases not matched to a gene; V was cut back by 4 bases and J by 0 bases. Germline V gives CDR1 TSWWSYY, CDR2 QGS. The CDR3 sequence: CALGAEAGPTFPSVQYPGGLYTDKLIF. The CDR3 nucleotides read TGTGCTCTTGGGGCAGAAGCCGGGCCGACCTTCCCTTCCGTCCAATACCCTGGGGGATTATACACCGATAAACTCATCTTT.

By its share, this clone is medium-sized. The chain carries TRDV1 and TRDJ2; 8 positions agree with TRDD3. This CDR3 contains 18 residues. After removal of 1 base from V and 0 bases from J, the junction contained 7 bases not matched to a gene. The germline V gene has CDR1 TSWWSYY and CDR2 QGS. DNA of the CDR3: TGTGCTCTTGGGGAACACTCCGGGGATACACCTTTGACAGCACAACTCTTCTTT. This sequence encodes CALGEHSGDTPLTAQLFF.

Comments on this clone: With a much larger clone just one base away, this may be a read error. This sample also contains other DNA sequences that code for the same CDR3. This rearrangement joins TRDV2 to TRDJ1, with 9 bases that match TRDD3. Germline lookup yields CDR1 GEAIGNYY and CDR2 EKD. The CDR3 is 15 amino acids. CDR3 residues: CACDTGDTYTDKLIF. The CDR3 nucleotides are TGTGCCTGTGACACGGGGGATACTTACACTGATAAACTCATCTTT.

Remarks on this clone: A read error is possible here, since a much larger clone lies one base away. The rearrangement links TRDV1 to TRDJ1; no clear D gene. Per germline, CDR1 TSWWSYY and CDR2 QGS. This CDR3 contains 18 residues. V lost 0 bases and J 6 bases, leaving 23 bases between the germline ends. CDR3 nucleotides: TGTGCTCTTGGGGAACTAGAAGAATCCCGACCAACGGCCCATAAACTCATCTTT. This encodes CALGELEESRPTAHKLIF.

Of note for this clone: This may come from a read error, since a much larger clone is one base off. The CDR3 DNA follows: TGTGCTCTTGGGGAACCCCTCTTCCCTGACTGGGAGGATCGGCCCCTGATCTTT. This translates into CALGEPLFPDWEDRPLIF. The chain carries TRDV1 and TRDJ4; the D gene is possibly TRDD3 (6 bases). V lost 1 base and J lost 5, with 26 bases in between. There are 18 residues in the CDR3. Germline CDR1 reads TSWWSYY; CDR2 reads QGS.

As concerns this clone: A far larger clone is a single base away, which makes a read error likely. This chain joins TRDV1 and TRDJ1; 7 bases match TRDD3. The CDR3 length is 18 residues. Germline V gene lookup returns CDR1 TSWWSYY and CDR2 QGS. The CDR3: CAQGPTALGIGPTDKPIF. The CDR3 DNA follows: TGTGCTCAAGGCCCCACCGCACTGGGGATAGGCCCTACCGATAAACCCATCTTT.

The table lists this clone with a few counts. CDR3 nucleotides: TGTGCTCTTGGGGGGATACTTGTACTGGGGGACCCATCTACCGATAAACTCATCTTT. Protein: CALGGILVLGDPSTDKLIF. The J gene is TRDJ1, the V gene TRDV1, with 9 positions matching TRDD3. The ends lost 4 bases at V and 2 bases at J; junction bases unmatched: 17. CDR1 is TSWWSYY and CDR2 is QGS in the germline V gene. The CDR3 consists of 19 residues.

This clone rates as medium-sized. It differs at one base from a far larger clone, so likely a read error. J is TRDJ1 and V is TRDV1, with 9 bases matching TRDD3. The CDR3 loop spans 22 amino acids. Germline values: CDR1 TSWWSYY, CDR2 QGS. V trimming: 4 bases; J trimming: 8 bases; junction bases outside the gene matches: 32. The CDR3 protein is CALGVTVRYWGTDENERQKLIF. In nucleotides, the CDR3 is TGTGCTCTTGGGGTCACTGTTAGGTACTGGGGGACTGACGAAAATGAAAGGCAAAAACTCATCTTT.